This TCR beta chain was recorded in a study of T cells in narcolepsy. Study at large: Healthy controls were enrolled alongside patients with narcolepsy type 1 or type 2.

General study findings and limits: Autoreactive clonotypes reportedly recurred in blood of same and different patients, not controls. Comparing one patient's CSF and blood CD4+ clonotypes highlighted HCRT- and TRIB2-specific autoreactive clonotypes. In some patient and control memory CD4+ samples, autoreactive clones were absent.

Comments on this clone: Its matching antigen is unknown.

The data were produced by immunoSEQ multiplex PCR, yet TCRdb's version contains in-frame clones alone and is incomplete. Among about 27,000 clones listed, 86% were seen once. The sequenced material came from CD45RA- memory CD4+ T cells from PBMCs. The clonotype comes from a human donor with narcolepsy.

Written as DNA, the CDR3 is TGTGCCAGCAGTTCGACAGGGGGAAGGACTGAAGCTTTCTTT. Amino acids: CASSSTGGRTEAFF. V and J are TRBV27 and TRBJ1-1; 9 bases map to TRBD1. Germline assignment: CDR1 MNHEY and CDR2 SMNVEV (reference sequence). Unmatched junction bases numbered 5, after V lost 4 bases and J lost 5 bases. This CDR3 region has 14 residues.